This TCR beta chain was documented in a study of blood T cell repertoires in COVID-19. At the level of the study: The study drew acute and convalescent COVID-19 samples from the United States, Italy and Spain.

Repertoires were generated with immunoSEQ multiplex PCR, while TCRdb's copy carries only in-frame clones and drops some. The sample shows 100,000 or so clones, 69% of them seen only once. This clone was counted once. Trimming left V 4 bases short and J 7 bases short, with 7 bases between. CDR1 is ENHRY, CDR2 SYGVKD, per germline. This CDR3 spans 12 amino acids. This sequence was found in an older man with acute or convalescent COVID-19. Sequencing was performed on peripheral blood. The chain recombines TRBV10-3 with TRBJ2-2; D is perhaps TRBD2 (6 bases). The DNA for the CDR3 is TGTGCCATCAGTGGGGGGGTCGGGGAGCTGTTTTTT. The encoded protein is CAISGGVGELFF.